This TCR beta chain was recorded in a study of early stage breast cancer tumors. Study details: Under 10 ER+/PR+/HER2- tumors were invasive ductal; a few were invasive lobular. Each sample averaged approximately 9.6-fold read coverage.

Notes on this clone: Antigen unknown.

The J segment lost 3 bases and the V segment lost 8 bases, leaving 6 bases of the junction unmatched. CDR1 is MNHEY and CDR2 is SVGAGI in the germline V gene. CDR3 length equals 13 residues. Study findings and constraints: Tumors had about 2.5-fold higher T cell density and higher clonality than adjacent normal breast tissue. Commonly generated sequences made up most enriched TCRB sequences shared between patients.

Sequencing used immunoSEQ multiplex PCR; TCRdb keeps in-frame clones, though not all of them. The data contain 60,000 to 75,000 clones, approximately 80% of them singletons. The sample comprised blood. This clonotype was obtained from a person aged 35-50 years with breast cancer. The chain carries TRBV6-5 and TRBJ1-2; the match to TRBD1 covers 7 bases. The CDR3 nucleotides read TGTGCCAGCGGAACAACAGGGGACTATGGCTACACCTTC. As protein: CASGTTGDYGYTF.